Below, 30 T cell receptor beta chains from the same sample are listed, as sequenced in a study of shared clonotypes between healthy human individuals. Produced via immunoSEQ multiplex PCR; TCRdb's table is partial and in-frame only. The sample shows approximately 2.5 million clones, more than 85% of them seen only once. Sample: naive CD4+ T cells from PBMCs. Subset reported: CD45RA+ positively selected. These receptors all come from a man younger than 35 in good health. Some clones in this sample may be carry-over from other donors' samples.

The chain links TRBV5-4 to TRBJ2-7; D gene ambiguous. Germline V lookup: CDR1 SGHNT, CDR2 YYREEE (reference sequence). Deletions cut 0 bases from V and 3 bases from J, with 7 bases between. The CDR3 is made up of 13 amino acids. The CDR3 region has the DNA TGTGCCAGCAGCTTGGTGGCAGACTACGAGCAGTACTTC. Amino acids: CASSLVADYEQYF.

The chain carries TRBV30 and TRBJ2-1; 13 nucleotides line up with TRBD2. Trimming at V came to 4 bases and at J to 1 base, leaving 10 bases not matched to a gene. From germline, CDR1 is GTSNPN and CDR2 SVGIG (reference sequence). The CDR3 covers 18 residues. Here the CDR3 DNA reads TGTGCCTGGAAGGGACTAGCGGGGAGCCCGATATCCTACAATGAGCAGTTCTTC. It codes for CAWKGLAGSPISYNEQFF.

There are a few counts of this clone. The chain couples TRBV19 to TRBJ1-1, with 10 nucleotides matching TRBD1. The CDR3 sequence is 15 residues long. J gave up 4 bases and V 1 base, and 3 bases lay outside the gene matches. CDR1 is LNHDA and CDR2 is SQIVND in the germline V gene (reference sequence). CDR3 in DNA: TGTGCCAGTAGTATAGGCGGGACAGGGGCCACTGAAGCTTTCTTT. This gives the protein CASSIGGTGATEAFF.

The chain links TRBV18 to TRBJ2-3; TRBD2 matches at 10 bases. CDR1 is KGHSH, CDR2 LQKENI, per germline. V was pared by 3 bases and J by 2 bases, with 5 bases of the junction left unmatched. This CDR3 is built from 16 residues. The CDR3 DNA is TGTGCCAGCTCACCCGGACTAGCGGAGTACACAGATACGCAGTATTTT. Translated: CASSPGLAEYTDTQYF.

The chain joins TRBV5-1 to TRBJ2-2; TRBD2 matches 7 bases. J was trimmed by 3 bases and V by 1 base; bases with no gene match: 9. This CDR3 has 17 amino acids. Per the germline V gene, CDR1 is SGHRS and CDR2 is YFSETQ. DNA of the CDR3: TGCGCCAGCAGCTTGACAGCGGGGAGGTCGGACACCGGGGAGCTGTTTTTT. Translation gives CASSLTAGRSDTGELFF.

The V and J genes are TRBV4-1 and TRBJ2-1; 8 bases align to TRBD1. CDR3 length: 16 residues. After removal of 5 bases from V and 0 bases from J, the junction contained 6 bases not matched to a gene. CDR1 and CDR2 (germline): MGHRA, YSYEKL. CDR3 in amino acids: CASSSNRGSSYNEQFF. CDR3 nucleotides: TGCGCCAGCAGCTCGAACAGGGGGAGCTCCTACAATGAGCAGTTCTTC.

The CDR3 region has the DNA TGTGCCAGCAGCCGATCGGGGAGTGGAGATCAGTACTTC. Its protein is CASSRSGSGDQYF. The genes are TRBV6-1 and TRBJ2-5, with a tentative D call TRBD2 (5 bases). This CDR3 has 13 amino acids. V shed 6 bases and J shed 11 bases, with 19 bases lying between them. Germline values: CDR1 MNHNS, CDR2 SASEGT.

The chain carries TRBV28 and TRBJ2-1, with a possible D match to TRBD1 (5 bases). The CDR3 has 14 amino acids. V was trimmed by 5 bases and J by 10 bases, leaving 18 bases between them. Germline assignment: CDR1 MDHEN and CDR2 SYDVKM. CDR3 region: CASSTSVHQGEQFF. For the CDR3, the DNA is TGTGCCAGCAGTACGAGCGTACACCAGGGAGAGCAGTTCTTC.

This clone was recorded only once. The chain uses TRBV5-1 and TRBJ2-5; TRBD2 matches at 7 bases. The CDR3 is made up of 14 amino acids. Trimming cost V 4 bases and J 0 bases; bases outside gene matches: 3. Per germline, CDR1 SGHRS and CDR2 YFSETQ. This CDR3 reads CASSGSGDQETQYF. The DNA for the CDR3 is TGCGCCAGCAGCGGCAGCGGGGACCAAGAGACCCAGTACTTC.

The J gene is TRBJ2-3, the V gene TRBV7-9; D unresolved. The CDR3 spans 10 residues. CDR1 SEHNR and CDR2 FQNEAQ come from the germline V gene (reference sequence). V was shortened by 4 bases and J by 7 bases, with 3 bases between the two germline ends. CDR3 sequence (DNA): TGTGCCAGCAGCTCCTATACGCAGTATTTT. Translating gives CASSSYTQYF. Full variable domain (rest looked up from reference TRBV7-9 and TRBJ2-3): DTGVSQNPRHKITKRGQNVTFRCDPISEHNRLYWYRQTLGQGPEFLTYFQNEAQLEKSRLLSDRFSAERPKGSFSTLEIQRTEQGDSAMYLCASSSYTQYFGPGTRLTVL.

This clone was detected only once. This chain uses TRBV2 with TRBJ1-2; 7 nucleotides agree with TRBD1. The germline CDR1 and CDR2 sequences are SNHLY and FYNNEI. CDR3 length equals 13 residues. Trimming took 5 bases from V and 4 from J; bases not matched to a gene: 4. As DNA, the CDR3 is TGTGCCAGCAGTTCCGGGACAGCCTATGGCTACACCTTC. Its protein is CASSSGTAYGYTF. Drawing the rest from reference TRBV2 and TRBJ1-2, the complete variable domain is EPEVTQTPSHQVTQMGQEVILRCVPISNHLYFYWYRQILGQKVEFLVSFYNNEISEKSEIFDDQFSVERPDGSNFTLKIRSTKLEDSAMYFCASSSGTAYGYTFGSGTRLTVV.

The rearrangement uses TRBV5-1 and TRBJ2-7; TRBD2 aligns across 14 bases. The V segment lost 6 bases and the J segment 3 bases; nucleotides outside the gene matches: 2. The CDR3 is 14 residues long. Germline CDR1 reads SGHRS; CDR2 reads YFSETQ. The CDR3 nucleotides are TGCGCCAGCACCGGGACTAGCGGGAGCTACGAGCAGTACTTC. Amino acids: CASTGTSGSYEQYF.

The CDR3 loop reads CASSLERPNGGELFF. In DNA form, the CDR3 reads TGTGCCAGCAGCTTAGAACGGCCCAACGGGGGGGAGCTGTTTTTT. The chain carries TRBV7-8 and TRBJ2-2; D gene ambiguous. Trimming removed 1 base at V and 8 bases at J, with 14 bases between. The germline CDR1 and CDR2 sequences are SGHVS and FQNEAQ. The CDR3 runs to 15 residues.

This rearrangement joins TRBV18 to TRBJ1-1; D remains ambiguous. The V end lost 5 bases, the J end lost 0 bases, and 10 bases lay between the germline ends. Germline-derived CDR1 and CDR2 are KGHSH and LQKENI. The CDR3 length is 14 residues. The CDR3 is CASSSGSMNTEAFF. CDR3 in DNA: TGTGCCAGCTCATCGGGCAGCATGAACACTGAAGCTTTCTTT.

This clone has just one count. This sequence joins TRBV5-1 and TRBJ2-1, with D possibly being TRBD1 or TRBD2 (6 bases each). The length of the CDR3 is 15 residues. Germline V lookup: CDR1 SGHRS, CDR2 YFSETQ. The germline V and J ends were trimmed by 4 bases and 14 bases, with 25 bases remaining between them. CDR3 sequence: CASSEDSIAAAREFF. The CDR3 DNA follows: TGCGCCAGCAGCGAGGACAGTATAGCGGCGGCCCGGGAGTTCTTC.

This chain uses TRBV30 with TRBJ2-5, with D perhaps assigned TRBD1 or TRBD2 (5 bases each). CDR1 is GTSNPN and CDR2 is SVGIG in the germline V gene (reference sequence). The CDR3 sequence is 15 residues long. Trimming removed 4 bases from V and 4 bases from J, with 19 bases in between. The CDR3 DNA is TGTGCCTGGACCCCCCAATCCGGGACCGCAGAGACCCAGTACTTC. It yields the protein CAWTPQSGTAETQYF. Using reference TRBV30 and TRBJ2-5 for the parts outside the CDR3, the full variable domain is SQTIHQWPATLVQPVGSPLSLECTVEGTSNPNLYWYRQAAGRGLQLLFYSVGIGQISSEVPQNLSASRPQDRQFILSSKKLLLSDSGFYLCAWTPQSGTAETQYFGPGTRLLVL.

As for this clone: This specimen includes other DNA sequences encoding the same CDR3. V usage is TRBV19 and J usage is TRBJ1-3, with 9 positions matching TRBD1. CDR1 and CDR2 from the germline V gene are LNHDA and SQIVND (reference sequence). This CDR3 spans 14 amino acids. Trimming removed 9 bases from V and 1 base from J; junction bases left unmatched: 4. The CDR3 nucleotides are TGTGCCAGCAGGACAGGGGCGTCTGGAAACACCATATATTTT. Protein product: CASRTGASGNTIYF.

The V and J genes are TRBV30 and TRBJ2-1, with 9 bases matching TRBD2. The V and J ends lost 5 bases and 7 bases, in that order; junction bases with no gene match: 15. In germline, CDR1 is GTSNPN, CDR2 SVGIG (reference sequence). This CDR3 is built from 16 residues. The CDR3 here is CAWCPGVTSGRNEQFF. DNA of the CDR3: TGTGCCTGGTGCCCCGGGGTGACTAGCGGAAGGAATGAGCAGTTCTTC.

This sequence joins TRBV5-4 and TRBJ2-7; D is unresolved. Germline-derived CDR1 and CDR2 are SGHNT and YYREEE (reference sequence). V dropped 2 bases and J dropped 7 bases, with 19 bases sitting between them. This CDR3 is built from 15 residues. Here the CDR3 reads CASSFPAAAPNEQYF. The CDR3 DNA sequence: TGTGCCAGCAGCTTCCCTGCGGCAGCCCCTAATGAGCAGTACTTC.

This chain links TRBV7-2 with TRBJ1-1; D gene ambiguous. The CDR3 runs 14 residues. Germline CDR1 SGHTA, CDR2 FQGNSA. V was clipped by 3 bases and J by 0 bases, with 8 bases between them. The CDR3 sequence is CASSFYGVNTEAFF. The CDR3 bases are TGTGCCAGCAGCTTTTATGGTGTGAACACTGAAGCTTTCTTT.

V is TRBV28 and J is TRBJ2-7, with 11 bases fitting TRBD2. V dropped 3 bases and J dropped 6; count of bases not matched to a gene: 7. CDR3 size: 15 residues. CDR1 is MDHEN and CDR2 is SYDVKM in the germline V gene. The DNA of the CDR3 is TGTGCCAGCAGTTTCACTAGCGGGAGCATAGGCGAGCAGTACTTC. Residues: CASSFTSGSIGEQYF.

Notes on this clone: Germline and junction disagree at one end, which may indicate a read error. This chain joins TRBV6-1 and TRBJ2-5; the D is unclear. CDR1 and CDR2 from the germline V gene are MNHNS and SASEGT. The length of the CDR3 is 13 residues. The CDR3 coding sequence is TGTGCCAGCAGGGAAGCGCCGGCCGGGACCCAGTACTTC. Encoded protein: CASREAPAGTQYF.

This chain joins TRBV9 and TRBJ2-1; 12 bases align to TRBD2. The J segment lost 6 bases and the V segment lost 4 bases, leaving 8 bases of the junction unmatched. Looked up from germline, CDR1 is SGDLS and CDR2 is YYNGEE. The CDR3 runs 16 residues. The CDR3 DNA reads TGTGCCAGCAGCCCGAAGCTAGCGGGAGGGGTCAATGAGCAGTTCTTC. Translating it yields CASSPKLAGGVNEQFF.

The gene calls are TRBV4-1 and TRBJ2-5; 12 bases fit TRBD2. Gene TRBJ2-7 matches the end of the DNA better, so the J call may be wrong. Germline CDR1 is MGHRA and CDR2 is YSYEKL. The CDR3 loop spans 18 amino acids. CDR3 coding DNA: TGCGCCAGCAGCCAGCCTCTGGCTAGCGGGAGGGACCCCTACGAGCAGTACTTC. It specifies CASSQPLASGRDPYEQYF.

V and J are TRBV2 and TRBJ2-5; 15 nucleotides align to TRBD2. V trimming: 5 bases; J trimming: 2 bases; junction bases outside the gene matches: 6. This CDR3 is 17 amino acids long. Germline V gene sequence: CDR1 SNHLY, CDR2 FYNNEI. CDR3 bases: TGTGCCAGCAGTAAAGGACTAGCGGGAGGGGGGCAAGAGACCCAGTACTTC. Translation: CASSKGLAGGGQETQYF.

The chain combines TRBV7-8 with TRBJ2-7; 9 bases are shared with TRBD1. The germline gives CDR1 SGHVS, CDR2 FQNEAQ. V was clipped by 1 base and J by 0 bases; unmatched bases: 4. The CDR3 runs to 16 residues. The CDR3 DNA reads as TGTGCCAGCAGCTTAGGTGGACAGGGGTACTCCTACGAGCAGTACTTC. Translation: CASSLGGQGYSYEQYF.

The V and J genes are TRBV5-1 and TRBJ2-1; a weak D match, TRBD2 (5 bases). Germline loops: CDR1 SGHRS, CDR2 YFSETQ. The CDR3 is 16 residues long. The V and J ends lost 1 base and 6 bases respectively, with 17 bases between them. CDR3 residues: CASSLRIDLASNEQFF. The CDR3 coding sequence is TGCGCCAGCAGCTTGCGAATTGATCTAGCAAGCAATGAGCAGTTCTTC.

The chain links TRBV29-1 to TRBJ1-1; D remains unclear. From germline, CDR1 is SQVTM and CDR2 ANQGSEA. The CDR3 loop spans 14 amino acids. V lost 7 bases, J lost 0 bases, and 15 bases lay in between. CDR3 sequence reads: CSAHLGVVNTEAFF. The DNA of the CDR3 is TGCAGCGCTCACTTAGGAGTTGTGAACACTGAAGCTTTCTTT.

The chain links TRBV10-3 to TRBJ2-7; D may correspond to TRBD1 or TRBD2 (5 bases each). Germline CDR1 is ENHRY and CDR2 is SYGVKD. CDR3 size: 12 residues. V lost 6 bases, J lost 6 bases, and 12 bases lay in between. CDR3 amino acids: CAISREQGEQYF. In DNA form, the CDR3 reads TGTGCCATCAGCAGGGAGCAGGGCGAGCAGTACTTC.

The V call is TRBV5-1, the J call TRBJ2-3, with 12 bases fitting TRBD1. The germline CDR1 and CDR2 sequences are SGHRS and YFSETQ. J lost 6 bases, V lost 9 bases, and 5 bases had no gene match. This CDR3 is 13 amino acids long. The CDR3 spells CATGDRGQDTQYF. CDR3 sequence (DNA): TGCGCCACCGGGGACAGGGGGCAGGATACGCAGTATTTT. Full variable domain (missing parts from reference TRBV5-1 and TRBJ2-3): KAGVTQTPRYLIKTRGQQVTLSCSPISGHRSVSWYQQTPGQGLQFLFEYFSETQRNKGNFPGRFSGRQFSNSRSEMNVSTLELGDSALYLCATGDRGQDTQYFGPGTRLTVL.